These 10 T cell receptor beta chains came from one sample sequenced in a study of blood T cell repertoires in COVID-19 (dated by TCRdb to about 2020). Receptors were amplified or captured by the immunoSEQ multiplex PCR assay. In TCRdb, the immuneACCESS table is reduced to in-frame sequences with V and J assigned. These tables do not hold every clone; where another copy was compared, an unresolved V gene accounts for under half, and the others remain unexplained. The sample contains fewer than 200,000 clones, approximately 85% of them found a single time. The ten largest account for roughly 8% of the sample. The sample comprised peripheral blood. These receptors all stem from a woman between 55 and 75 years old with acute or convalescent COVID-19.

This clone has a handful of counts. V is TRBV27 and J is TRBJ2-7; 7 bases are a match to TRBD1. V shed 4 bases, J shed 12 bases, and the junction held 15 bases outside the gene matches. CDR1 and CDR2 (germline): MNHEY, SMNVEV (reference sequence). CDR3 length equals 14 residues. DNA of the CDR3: TGTGCCAGCAGTTCCTTACAGGGGAGCGCCGCGTTGTACGTC. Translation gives CASSSLQGSAALYV.

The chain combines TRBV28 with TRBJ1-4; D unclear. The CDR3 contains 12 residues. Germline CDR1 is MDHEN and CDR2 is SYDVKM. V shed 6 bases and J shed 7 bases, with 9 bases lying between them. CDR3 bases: TGTGCCAGCAGCTCGTACGGTGAAAAACTGTTTTTT. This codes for CASSSYGEKLFF.

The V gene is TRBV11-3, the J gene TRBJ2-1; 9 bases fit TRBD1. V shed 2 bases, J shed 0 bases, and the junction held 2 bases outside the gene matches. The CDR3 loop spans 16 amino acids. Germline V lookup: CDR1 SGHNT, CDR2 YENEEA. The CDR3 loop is CASSLRQGVSYNEQFF. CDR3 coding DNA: TGTGCCAGCAGCTTAAGACAGGGGGTCTCCTACAATGAGCAGTTCTTC. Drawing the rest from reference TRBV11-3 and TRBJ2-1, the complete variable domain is EAGVVQSPRYKIIEKKQPVAFWCNPISGHNTLYWYLQNLGQGPELLIRYENEEAVDDSQLPKDRFSAERLKGVDSTLKIQPAELGDSAVYLCASSLRQGVSYNEQFFGPGTRLTVL.

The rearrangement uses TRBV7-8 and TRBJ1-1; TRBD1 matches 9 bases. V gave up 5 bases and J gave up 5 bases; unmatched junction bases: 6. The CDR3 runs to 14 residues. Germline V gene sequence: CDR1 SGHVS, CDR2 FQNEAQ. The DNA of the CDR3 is TGTGCCAGCAGCGCCAGACAGGGGGGAACTGAAGCTTTCTTT. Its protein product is CASSARQGGTEAFF.

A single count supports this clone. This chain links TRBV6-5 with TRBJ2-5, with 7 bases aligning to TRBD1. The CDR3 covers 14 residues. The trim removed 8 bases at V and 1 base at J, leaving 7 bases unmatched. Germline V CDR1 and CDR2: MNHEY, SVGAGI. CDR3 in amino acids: CASRLGQLQETQYF. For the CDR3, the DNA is TGTGCCAGCCGGCTGGGACAGCTCCAAGAGACCCAGTACTTC.

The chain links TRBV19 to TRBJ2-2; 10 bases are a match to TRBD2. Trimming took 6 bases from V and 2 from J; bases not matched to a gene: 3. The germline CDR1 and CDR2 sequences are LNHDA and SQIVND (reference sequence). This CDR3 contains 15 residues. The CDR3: CASRLAGFNTGELFF. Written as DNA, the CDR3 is TGTGCCAGTAGACTAGCGGGATTTAACACCGGGGAGCTGTTTTTT. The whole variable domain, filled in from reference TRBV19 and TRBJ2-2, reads DGGITQSPKYLFRKEGQNVTLSCEQNLNHDAMYWYRQDPGQGLRLIYYSQIVNDFQKGDIAEGYSVSREKKESFPLTVTSAQKNPTAFYLCASRLAGFNTGELFFGEGSRLTVL.

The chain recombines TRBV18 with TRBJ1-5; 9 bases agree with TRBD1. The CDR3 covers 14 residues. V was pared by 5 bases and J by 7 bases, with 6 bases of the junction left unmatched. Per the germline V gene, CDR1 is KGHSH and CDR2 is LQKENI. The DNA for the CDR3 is TGTGCCAGCTCAATGCGACAGGGGGGCCAGCCCCAGCATTTT. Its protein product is CASSMRQGGQPQHF.

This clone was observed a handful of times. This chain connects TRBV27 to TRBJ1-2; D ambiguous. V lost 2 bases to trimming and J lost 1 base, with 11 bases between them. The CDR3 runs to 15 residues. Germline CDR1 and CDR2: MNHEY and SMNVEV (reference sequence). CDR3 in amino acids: CASSLLRGDNYGYTF. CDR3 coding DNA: TGTGCCAGCAGTTTACTCCGCGGCGATAACTATGGCTACACCTTC.

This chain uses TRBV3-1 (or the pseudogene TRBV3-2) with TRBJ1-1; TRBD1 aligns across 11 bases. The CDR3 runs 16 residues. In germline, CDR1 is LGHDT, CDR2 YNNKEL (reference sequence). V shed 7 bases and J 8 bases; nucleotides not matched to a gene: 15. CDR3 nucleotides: TGTGCCAGCATTGCGACCGGGACAGGGGGTTCCGGCGAAGCTTTCTTT. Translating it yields CASIATGTGGSGEAFF.

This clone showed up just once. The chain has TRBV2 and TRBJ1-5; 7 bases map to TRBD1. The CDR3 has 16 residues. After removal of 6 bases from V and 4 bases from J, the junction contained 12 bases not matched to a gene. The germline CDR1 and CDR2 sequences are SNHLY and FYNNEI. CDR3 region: CASSNSLYRGNQPQHF. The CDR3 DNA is TGTGCCAGCAGCAATTCACTCTACAGGGGAAATCAGCCCCAGCATTTT.